This note documents a single T cell receptor beta chain sequence. Its target is not known. Using immunoSEQ multiplex PCR, the repertoire was profiled, and TCRdb retains in-frame clones only, with some absent. The sample gives millions of clones, about 92% of which show up once; more than 1.5% is in the top ten. This sample was included in a study of shared clonotypes between healthy human individuals. Study-level information: Samples came from two female and a few male donors aged 18 to 49.

Study findings and constraints: With several donors compared, about 5.2% of naive CD4 clonotypes were shared.

The CDR3 totals 15 residues. Trimming stripped 0 bases from V and 9 bases from J, with 17 bases between. CDR1 is SGHVS, CDR2 FNYEAQ, per germline. Selected positively for CCR7 and CD45RO-negative, naive CD8 cells excluded terminally differentiated effector memory CD45RA+ cells. The origin of this receptor is a man aged 18 to 30 in good health. Some clones in this sample may be carry-over from other donors' samples. The source material was naive CD8+ T cells from PBMCs. This chain uses TRBV7-6 with TRBJ2-5; D may be TRBD2 (5 bases). In DNA form, the CDR3 reads TGTGCCAGCAGCTTAGCGACCGAGGGAGCTGGGTCCCAGTACTTC. This encodes CASSLATEGAGSQYF.